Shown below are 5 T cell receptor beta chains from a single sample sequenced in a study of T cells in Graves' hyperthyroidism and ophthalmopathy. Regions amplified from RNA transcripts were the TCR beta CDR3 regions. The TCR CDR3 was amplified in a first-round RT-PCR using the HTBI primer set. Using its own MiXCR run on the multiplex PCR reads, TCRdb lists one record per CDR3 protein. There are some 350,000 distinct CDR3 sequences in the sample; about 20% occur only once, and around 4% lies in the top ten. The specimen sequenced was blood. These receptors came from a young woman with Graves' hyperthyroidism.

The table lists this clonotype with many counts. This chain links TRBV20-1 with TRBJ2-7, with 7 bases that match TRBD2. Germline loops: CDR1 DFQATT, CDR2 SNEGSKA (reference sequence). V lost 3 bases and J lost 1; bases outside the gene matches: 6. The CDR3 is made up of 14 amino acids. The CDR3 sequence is CSASGGGGSYEQYF. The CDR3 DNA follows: TGCAGTGCTAGTGGTGGCGGGGGTTCCTACGAGCAGTACTTC.

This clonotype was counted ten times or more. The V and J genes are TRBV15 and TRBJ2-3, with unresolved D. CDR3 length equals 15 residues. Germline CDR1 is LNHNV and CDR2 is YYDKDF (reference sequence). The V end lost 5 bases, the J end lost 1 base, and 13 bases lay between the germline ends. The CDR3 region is CATSDPQDGTDTQYF. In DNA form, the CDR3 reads TGTGCCACCAGCGACCCTCAAGATGGCACAGATACGCAGTATTTT.

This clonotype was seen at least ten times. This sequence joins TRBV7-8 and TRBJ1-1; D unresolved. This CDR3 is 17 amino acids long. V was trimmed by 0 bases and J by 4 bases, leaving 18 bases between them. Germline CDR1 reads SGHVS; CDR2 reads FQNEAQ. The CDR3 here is CASSLAGRRPEATEAFF. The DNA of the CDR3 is TGTGCCAGCAGCTTAGCCGGTCGTCGACCTGAGGCCACTGAAGCTTTCTTT. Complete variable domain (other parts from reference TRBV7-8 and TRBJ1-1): GAGVSQSPRYKVAKRGQDVALRCDPISGHVSLFWYQQALGQGPEFLTYFQNEAQLDKSGLPSDRFFAERPEGSVSTLKIQRTQQEDSAVYLCASSLAGRRPEATEAFFGQGTRLTVV.

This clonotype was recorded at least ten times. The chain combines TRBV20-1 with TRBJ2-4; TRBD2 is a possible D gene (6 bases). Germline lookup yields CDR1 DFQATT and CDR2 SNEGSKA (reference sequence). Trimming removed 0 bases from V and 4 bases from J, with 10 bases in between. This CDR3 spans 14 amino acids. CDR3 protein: CSARDRGAKNIQYF. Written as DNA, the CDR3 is TGCAGTGCTAGAGATCGCGGGGCAAAAAACATTCAGTACTTC.

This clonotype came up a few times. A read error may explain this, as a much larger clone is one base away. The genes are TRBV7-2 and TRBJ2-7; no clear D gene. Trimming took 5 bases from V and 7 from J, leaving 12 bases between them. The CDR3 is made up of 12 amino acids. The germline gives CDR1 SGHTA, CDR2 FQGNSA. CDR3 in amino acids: CASSQDRREQYF. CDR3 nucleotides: TGTGCCAGCAGCCAAGATCGGCGAGAGCAGTACTTC.